In this sample, the clone carrying this TCR beta chain turned up many times. TCRdb reanalysed the 5' RACE reads using MiXCR and keeps one entry per CDR3 protein. This sample has fewer than 40,000 distinct CDR3 sequences; around 5.7% occur once, and the top ten carry 4.8%. Germline V lookup: CDR1 DFQATT, CDR2 SNEGSKA (reference sequence). V gave up 7 bases and J gave up 3 bases; unmatched junction bases: 9. The CDR3 length is 13 residues. This specimen comes from a study of early T cells in non-severe SARS-CoV-2 infection. About the research overall: Sequencing of bulk RNA from unsorted whole blood was done, without chain pairing.

Sequencing was done on a sample of whole blood. This rearrangement joins TRBV20-1 to TRBJ2-7; 7 bases agree with TRBD2. The TCR originated in an adult who was a healthcare worker with PCR-confirmed SARS-CoV-2 infection or an uninfected control (not recorded which). CDR3 DNA sequence: TGCAGTGGTAGGTCTAGCGGAAACTACGAGCAGTACTTC. It is translated as CSGRSSGNYEQYF.